The entry that follows covers one TCR beta chain sequence. Using immunoSEQ multiplex PCR, the repertoire was profiled, and TCRdb retains in-frame clones only, with some absent. The sample holds about 86,000 clones, around nine tenths seen once. The sample comes from a study of T cell responses to AZD1222 COVID-19 vaccine. The CDR3 spans 17 residues. Trimming at V came to 3 bases and at J to 4 bases, leaving 13 bases not matched to a gene. Germline-derived CDR1 and CDR2 are MDHEN and SYDVKM. Material: peripheral blood, obtained 28 days after the second AZD1222 dose. This chain joins TRBV28 and TRBJ2-3; TRBD2 matches at 7 bases. The source of this sequence is an adult who received the AZD1222 COVID-19 vaccine. CDR3 residues: CASSLPPWGGTSDTQYF. The CDR3 coding sequence is TGTGCCAGCAGTTTGCCCCCCTGGGGAGGGACCTCAGATACGCAGTATTTT.